This T cell receptor (beta chain) was sequenced for a study of blood T cell repertoires in COVID-19. Whole-study context: In each case, the material was cDNA or gDNA derived from T cells, B-cell-depleted T cells, or PBMCs.

As originally analysed: By means of reference gene primer amplification, nucleated cell counts were estimated. Assay used: immunoSEQ multiplex PCR; TCRdb lists only in-frame clones, some missing. The V and J calls and clone size were taken over from that table, and D and trimming were inferred from the DNA. The sample holds 150,000 to 180,000 clones, around four fifths seen once. Only one count was recorded for this clone. Germline values: CDR1 SGHAT, CDR2 FQNNGV. This CDR3 is 16 amino acids long. V gave up 4 bases and J gave up 4 bases, with 16 bases separating them. The clonotype originates from a woman of 80 years or more with acute or convalescent COVID-19. The specimen sequenced was peripheral blood. The chain links TRBV11-2 to TRBJ2-2, with D possibly TRBD2 on 6 matching bases. The CDR3 nucleotides are TGTGCCAGCAGCTCGTTCGGGCTAGCGCCCACCGGGGAGCTGTTTTTT. This encodes CASSSFGLAPTGELFF.